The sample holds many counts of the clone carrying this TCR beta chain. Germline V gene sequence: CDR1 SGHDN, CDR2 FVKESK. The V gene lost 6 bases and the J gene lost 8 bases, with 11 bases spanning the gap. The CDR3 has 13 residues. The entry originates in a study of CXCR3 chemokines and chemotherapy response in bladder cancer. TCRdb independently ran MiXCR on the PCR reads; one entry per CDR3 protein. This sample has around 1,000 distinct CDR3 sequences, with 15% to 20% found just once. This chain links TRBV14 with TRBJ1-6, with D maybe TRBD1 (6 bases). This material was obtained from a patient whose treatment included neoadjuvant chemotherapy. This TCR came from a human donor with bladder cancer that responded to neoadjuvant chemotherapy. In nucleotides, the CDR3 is TGTGCCAGCAGAGGGGGGACGGATTCACCCCTCCACTTT. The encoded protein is CASRGGTDSPLHF.